The clone carrying this T cell receptor beta chain has ten or more counts. Its antigen is as yet unknown. V lost 2 bases, J lost 6 bases, and 12 bases lay in between. The CDR3 is made up of 14 amino acids. The sample comes from a study of T cell repertoires in cytomegalovirus infection. Across the whole study: Indications of both CMV infection and matching HLA type were provided by public TCR beta signatures. General study results and limits: Cumulative public TCR beta family frequency identified carriers of CMV plus the relevant HLA. The response measured ex vivo was dominated by TCR beta clonotypes (HLA-C-restricted and CMV-specific).

Via MiXCR, TCRdb re-called the reads, giving one row per CDR3 protein. The table shows a few hundred thousand distinct CDR3 sequences, with 15% to 20% occurring only once. The chain couples TRBV12-3 or TRBV12-4 to TRBJ2-3; D is perhaps TRBD1 (5 bases). The specimen was PBMCs. The origin of this receptor is a human donor in good health (CMV status not recorded). Some clones in this sample may be carry-over from other donors' samples. Here the CDR3 DNA reads TGTGCCAGCAGTTTACTCCGGACACCCGATACGCAGTATTTT. The encoded protein is CASSLLRTPDTQYF.